This TCR beta chain was captured in a study of T cell changes during pregnancy in multiple sclerosis. V was shortened by 8 bases and J by 4 bases, with 17 bases between the two germline ends. This CDR3 has 14 amino acids. Per the germline V gene, CDR1 is SEHNR and CDR2 is FQNEAQ (reference sequence). The assay was immunoSEQ multiplex PCR, and TCRdb's table has in-frame clones only and misses some. The data show 95,000 to 150,000 clones, approximately 93% seen once. Sample: peripheral blood, taken before pregnancy. This chain links TRBV7-9 with TRBJ1-1; D may be TRBD1 (6 bases). The clonotype was recovered from a female donor with multiple sclerosis, enrolled in a pregnancy study. The CDR3 reads CASLGQGMFTEAFF. The CDR3 DNA is TGTGCCAGCCTCGGGCAGGGGATGTTCACTGAAGCTTTCTTT.